The 20 T cell receptor beta chains in this list originate from one sample, sequenced in a study of shared clonotypes between healthy human individuals. Generated by immunoSEQ multiplex PCR, the TCRdb table keeps only in-frame clones and is missing some. The table has about 500,000 clones, 60% to 80% seen once. The specimen sequenced was PBMCs. The receptor set was obtained from a woman between 40 and 50 years old in good health. Some clones in this sample may be carry-over from other donors' samples.

The rearrangement uses TRBV30 and TRBJ1-1; 9 bases line up with TRBD1. The CDR3 has 13 amino acids. The ends lost 2 bases at V and 7 bases at J; junction bases unmatched: 5. Germline values: CDR1 GTSNPN, CDR2 SVGIG (reference sequence). The CDR3 loop is CAWSPDRGIEAFF. CDR3 sequence (DNA): TGTGCCTGGAGTCCTGACAGGGGGATTGAAGCTTTCTTT. The complete variable domain, with remaining parts taken from reference TRBV30 and TRBJ1-1, reads SQTIHQWPATLVQPVGSPLSLECTVEGTSNPNLYWYRQAAGRGLQLLFYSVGIGQISSEVPQNLSASRPQDRQFILSSKKLLLSDSGFYLCAWSPDRGIEAFFGQGTRLTVV.

Comments on this clone: Relative to the germline gene, one junction end is altered; a read error may explain this. This chain joins TRBV27 and TRBJ2-7; D unclear. This CDR3 contains 12 residues. The germline CDR1 and CDR2 sequences are MNHEY and SMNVEV (reference sequence). Here the CDR3 reads CAGHLSPYKQYF. The CDR3 region has the DNA TGTGCCGGCCACCTTTCCCCCTACAAGCAGTACTTC.

The chain joins TRBV23-1 to TRBJ2-3, with 9 bases aligning to TRBD2. TRBV23-1 is designated an ORF whose function remains uncertain. The V gene end was trimmed by 4 bases and the J gene end by 0 bases; junction bases not matched to a gene: 14. The CDR3 spans 19 residues. The CDR3: CASSRDSGRGGYSTDTQYF. The CDR3 DNA follows: TGCGCCAGCAGTCGGGATAGCGGGAGAGGCGGATATAGCACAGATACGCAGTATTTT.

This chain uses TRBV7-2 with TRBJ2-1; a possible D gene is TRBD2 (5 bases). CDR1 and CDR2 from the germline V gene are SGHTA and FQGNSA. Trimming shortened V by 1 base and J by 1 base, and 8 bases separated the two germline ends. CDR3 size: 15 residues. Here the CDR3 reads CASSLERGSYNEQFF. In nucleotides, the CDR3 is TGTGCCAGCAGCTTAGAACGGGGTTCCTACAATGAGCAGTTCTTC.

V and J are TRBV11-1 and TRBJ2-7; D gene unclear. With 2 bases removed from V and 5 bases from J, the gap between germline ends came to 10 bases. In germline, CDR1 is SGHAT, CDR2 FQDESV (reference sequence). This CDR3 is built from 13 residues. The chain's CDR3 is CASSLRVRDEQYF. The CDR3 DNA sequence: TGTGCCAGCAGCTTAAGGGTTCGGGACGAGCAGTACTTC.

This clone was detected a few times. The rearrangement links TRBV7-2 to TRBJ2-1, with 7 positions matching TRBD2. The trim removed 3 bases at V and 12 bases at J, leaving 5 bases unmatched. Germline V CDR1 and CDR2: SGHTA, FQGNSA. This CDR3 has 12 amino acids. CDR3 coding DNA: TGTGCCAGCAGCTTCCGAGCGGGACGGCAGTTCTTC. Residues: CASSFRAGRQFF.

The chain employs TRBV7-6 and TRBJ2-1, with D possibly being TRBD1 (6 bases). The ends were cut back, 0 bases at V and 4 bases at J, with 22 bases in the middle. CDR3 length: 19 amino acids. Germline V gene lookup returns CDR1 SGHVS and CDR2 FNYEAQ. This CDR3 reads CASSLARSSDRQVYNEQFF. The DNA for the CDR3 is TGTGCCAGCAGCTTAGCGCGGTCGAGCGACCGACAGGTATACAATGAGCAGTTCTTC.

This clone was seen a single time. Other DNA sequences within the sample encode an identical CDR3. The genes are TRBV15 and TRBJ2-5, with 12 positions matching TRBD2. The germline CDR1 and CDR2 sequences are LNHNV and YYDKDF (reference sequence). The CDR3 covers 15 residues. V dropped 3 bases and J dropped 5; count of bases not matched to a gene: 4. The CDR3 here is CATSRGLAGQETQYF. The CDR3 bases are TGTGCCACCAGCAGGGGACTAGCGGGTCAGGAGACCCAGTACTTC.

J is TRBJ2-7 and V is TRBV12-2; TRBD1 is taken as the D call from the table, unchecked against the DNA. TRBV12-2 is assigned pseudogene status. The CDR3 loop spans 17 amino acids. The chain's CDR3 is CASRSHHRQVSSYEQYF. DNA for the CDR3: TGTGCAAGTCGCTCCCACCACCGACAGGTAAGCTCCTACGAGCAGTACTTC.

The rearrangement uses TRBV11-2 and TRBJ2-7; TRBD1 matches 7 bases. This CDR3 is 16 amino acids long. In germline, CDR1 is SGHAT, CDR2 FQNNGV. V dropped 0 bases and J dropped 2; count of bases not matched to a gene: 7. In DNA, the CDR3 is TGTGCCAGCAGCTTAGAAGGGGGCGACCCCGCCTACGAGCAGTACTTC. This encodes CASSLEGGDPAYEQYF.

The J gene is TRBJ2-3, the V gene TRBV18; 11 positions match TRBD2. The germline V gene encodes CDR1 KGHSH and CDR2 LQKENI. The CDR3 spans 17 residues. V shed 0 bases and J 7 bases; nucleotides not matched to a gene: 9. The CDR3 sequence is CASSPPSLAGGGNTQYF. CDR3 coding DNA: TGTGCCAGCTCACCACCCTCTCTAGCGGGAGGTGGAAATACGCAGTATTTT.

The chain employs TRBV6-6 and TRBJ2-7, with a tentative D call TRBD2 (6 bases). The V gene lost 0 bases and the J gene lost 7 bases, with 10 bases spanning the gap. CDR1 and CDR2 from the germline V gene are MNHNY and SVGAGI (reference sequence). The CDR3 totals 13 residues. The CDR3: CASSYSPAGEQYF. CDR3 coding DNA: TGTGCCAGCAGTTACTCACCGGCGGGGGAGCAGTACTTC.

The chain joins TRBV5-4 to TRBJ2-2; D remains unclear. The CDR3 is 19 amino acids. CDR1 is SGHNT, CDR2 YYREEE, per germline (reference sequence). V was trimmed by 1 base and J by 0 bases, leaving 19 bases between them. CDR3 in amino acids: CASSLLQWALYANTGELFF. CDR3 bases: TGTGCCAGCAGCTTGCTACAGTGGGCCTTATACGCGAACACCGGGGAGCTGTTTTTT.

This clone was seen a single time. This chain links TRBV19 with TRBJ2-2, with 9 bases aligning to TRBD2. The CDR3 is 15 amino acids. V lost 9 bases to trimming and J lost 1 base; unmatched junction nucleotides: 6. Germline values: CDR1 LNHDA, CDR2 SQIVND (reference sequence). CDR3 residues: CASEQTSGNTGELFF. The CDR3 bases are TGTGCCAGCGAGCAGACTAGCGGGAACACCGGGGAGCTGTTTTTT.

As regards this clone: Given a much more abundant clone one base away, this may be a read error. The chain uses TRBV23-1 and TRBJ2-7, with D unresolved. TRBV23-1 is noted as an ORF with a role that remains uncertain. Trimming pared 6 bases from V and 3 bases from J, leaving 12 bases between. The CDR3 is made up of 13 amino acids. The CDR3 DNA is TGCGCCAGCAGCCAAGTAGCTTACTACGAGCAGTACTTC. Protein sequence: CASSQVAYYEQYF.

This clone was seen a single time. This rearrangement joins TRBV28 to TRBJ1-5, with 8 bases identical to TRBD1. V shed 6 bases, J shed 2 bases, and the junction held 9 bases outside the gene matches. The CDR3 has 16 residues. In germline, CDR1 is MDHEN, CDR2 SYDVKM. The CDR3 region is CASSPGQGQGNQPQHF. Here the CDR3 DNA reads TGTGCCAGCAGCCCAGGACAGGGCCAGGGCAATCAGCCCCAGCATTTT.

The chain joins TRBV4-3 to TRBJ1-2, with no clear D. V dropped 0 bases and J dropped 3 bases, with 11 bases sitting between them. Germline V gene sequence: CDR1 LGHNA, CDR2 YSLEER. The CDR3 sequence is 15 residues long. The CDR3 DNA is TGCGCCAGCAGCCAAGAGGCGGGGTTGGACTATGGCTACACCTTC. It translates to CASSQEAGLDYGYTF.

This clone has more than one count but fewer than ten. The chain carries TRBV7-2 and TRBJ1-2; D is unclear. CDR1 is SGHTA and CDR2 is FQGNSA in the germline V gene. This CDR3 comprises 14 residues. V dropped 7 bases and J dropped 8 bases, with 20 bases sitting between them. The DNA of the CDR3 is TGTGCCAGCACCCCGGATTGGGCCTCGGGGGGCTACACCTTC. Encoded protein: CASTPDWASGGYTF.

The V and J genes are TRBV19 and TRBJ2-2, with 8 bases lining up with TRBD2. The length of the CDR3 is 16 residues. The trim removed 4 bases at V and 6 bases at J, leaving 10 bases unmatched. CDR1 is LNHDA, CDR2 SQIVND, per germline (reference sequence). The CDR3 loop is CASSTLAGRASGELFF. The CDR3 nucleotides read TGTGCCAGTAGTACTCTAGCCGGGAGGGCCTCCGGGGAGCTGTTTTTT. The complete variable domain, with remaining parts taken from reference TRBV19 and TRBJ2-2, reads DGGITQSPKYLFRKEGQNVTLSCEQNLNHDAMYWYRQDPGQGLRLIYYSQIVNDFQKGDIAEGYSVSREKKESFPLTVTSAQKNPTAFYLCASSTLAGRASGELFFGEGSRLTVL.

The V and J genes are TRBV30 and TRBJ2-1; perhaps TRBD1 as D (5 bases). The germline CDR1 and CDR2 sequences are GTSNPN and SVGIG (reference sequence). Trimming took 2 bases from V and 2 from J, leaving 7 bases between them. This CDR3 is built from 13 residues. DNA for the CDR3: TGTGCCTGGAGTAGGACAACCTACAATGAGCAGTTCTTC. Amino acid sequence: CAWSRTTYNEQFF.